These T cell receptor beta chains were read from a single sample in a study of blood T cell repertoires in COVID-19. Only in-frame clones appear in the TCRdb table, and some are missing; sequencing was by immunoSEQ multiplex PCR. This table holds under 200,000 clones, roughly 90% found once. Sequencing input: peripheral blood. These receptors were collected from a woman in her 70s with acute or convalescent COVID-19. Each CDR3 is given with its conserved first and last residue. A D gene is named only where the DNA matches it firmly. Size is omitted from some rows. Given values are once, few, many or a class for expanded clones.

V gene	J gene	D gene	clone size	CDR3 DNA	CDR3 protein
TRBV6-5	TRBJ1-1	.	.	TGTGCCAGCAGCAGTTCTAGGTCGAGATACACTGAAGCTTTCTTT	CASSSSRSRYTEAFF
TRBV7-9	TRBJ1-1	.	.	TGTGCCAGCAGCTTAGGGGCGAACACTGAAGCTTTCTTT	CASSLGANTEAFF
TRBV19	TRBJ1-4	.	.	TGTGCCAGTAGTGGGCGGGGCAGGAATGAAAAACTGTTTTTT	CASSGRGRNEKLFF
TRBV5-1	TRBJ1-4	.	once	TGCGCCAGCAGCTTGGCAGGGTACAGTGTTGAAAAACTGTTTTTT	CASSLAGYSVEKLFF
TRBV2	TRBJ1-1	.	.	TGTGCCAGCAGTGCCACAGTGAACACTGAAGCTTTCTTT	CASSATVNTEAFF
TRBV29-1	TRBJ1-4	.	once	TGCAGCGTTGGAGGGGGGGGAGAAAAACTGTTTTTT	CSVGGGGEKLFF
TRBV19	TRBJ2-1	.	.	TGTGCCAGTAGTATAGATCTCGGCGGTGAGCAGTTCTTC	CASSIDLGGEQFF
TRBV18	TRBJ1-1	TRBD1	.	TGTGCCAGCTCACCAGGACAGGGAGTTTCGAACACTGAAGCTTTCTTT	CASSPGQGVSNTEAFF
TRBV7-2	TRBJ2-2	TRBD1	.	TGTGCCAGCAGCTTATACAGGGGGCGTAACGGGGAGCTGTTTTTT	CASSLYRGRNGELFF
TRBV10-3	TRBJ2-2	.	.	TGTGCCATCAGTGACTGGGACTCCGGCGTGGGGCGGGAGCTGTTTTTT	CAISDWDSGVGRELFF
TRBV27	TRBJ2-7	.	.	TGTGCCAGCATCGCTCCGGACAGAACCTACGAGCAGTACTTC	CASIAPDRTYEQYF
TRBV9	TRBJ1-2	TRBD1	.	TGTGCCAGCAGCGTAGGGGACAGGGCTTATGGCTACACCTTC	CASSVGDRAYGYTF
TRBV19	TRBJ2-4	TRBD1	.	TGTGCCAGTAGTATACAGGGGGCTTCTGGGTCCAAAAACATTCAGTACTTC	CASSIQGASGSKNIQYF
TRBV2	TRBJ2-7	.	.	TGTGCCAGCGCGAGGGTCTACGAGCAGTACTTC	CASARVYEQYF
TRBV3-1/TRBV3-2	TRBJ1-1	TRBD1	.	TGTGCCAGCAGCCAAGAGGGACAGGGTTTGAACACTGAAGCTTTCTTT	CASSQEGQGLNTEAFF